Listed here is a single TCR beta chain. Its recognized antigen is unknown. Base qualities are not provided; no much larger clone lies one nucleotide away. The sample comes from a study of T-cell memory formation after mild COVID-19 (dated by TCRdb to the early 2020s). At the level of the whole study: TCR sequence clusters from the two donors were largely donor specific. The cohort was made up of two young adult volunteers, one female and one male, who were previously healthy. T-cell clones expanding and contracting after mild COVID-19 in two donors were tracked by longitudinal TCRalpha and TCRbeta repertoire sequencing.

This sample was sequenced with an Illumina NovaSeq 6000. TCRalpha and TCRbeta cDNA libraries were constructed by 5'RACE with constant-segment primers, with sample barcodes and unique molecular identifiers being introduced. RNA was extracted from every sample with Trizol reagent. Libraries were amplified in two PCR steps, with a second sample barcode and Illumina TruSeq adapters added in the second step. Sequencing of the libraries was done on an Illumina NovaSeq, producing 2 x 150 bp paired-end reads. Under the source paper's analysis protocol: Demultiplexing of reads and collapsing into UMI-guided consensus sequences were performed with migec v1.2.7. Using mixcr v2.1.11, the UMI consensuses were aligned to TRA and TRB V and J templates and assembled into clonotypes. A clonotype was counted as expanded or contracted only if both edgeR and NoisET called the change significant, with noise models trained on biological replicates. edgeR calls used a false discovery rate-adjusted p below 0.01 and a log2 fold-change threshold of 1. As an exploratory analysis of dynamics, max-normalized trajectories of the 1000 most abundant clonotypes were examined by PCA with hierarchical clustering. Separately sequenced CD4+ and CD8+ repertoires were used to assign the CD4 or CD8 phenotype of responding clones. TCRdb reworked the public reads: Q25 trimming with fastp, MiXCR clone assembly, productive beta chains retained. Records with the same CDR3 protein are collapsed into one entry carrying the most frequent genes and DNA. The V and J calls shown here were made by TCRdb, not taken from the authors' results. The sample table contains some 310,000 distinct CDR3 sequences; only one count was recorded for 20% to 25% of them. Around 23% of the sample belongs to the ten largest clones.

CDR1 and CDR2, looked up from the germline V gene, are MNHEY and SVGAGI. The V and J ends are trimmed by 4 bases and 4 bases, leaving 19 bases between them. Spanning cysteine to phenylalanine, the CDR3 consists of 16 amino acids. This entry keeps only the CDR3 DNA: 48 bases, framed from base 1. What the authors observed across the whole study: From day 15 to 85, contracting clones showed balanced CD4/CD8 phenotypes, whereas a second wave of clones that expanded from day 15 to 37 leaned towards CD4+. Contracting CD4+ clones were found mainly in CM and EM memory subsets, while CD8+ clones were enriched in EMRA. SARS-CoV-2 specificity was not confirmed for the second-wave clones peaking on day 37. The study covered only a couple of mild cases, and larger cohorts including severe cases with pre-infection samples were considered necessary. Some responding clones were found in pre-infection memory, which suggests that pre-existing cross-reactive memory T cells took part in the SARS-CoV-2 response.

Ficoll-Paque density gradient centrifugation was the method used to isolate PBMCs. This chain is built from TRBV6-5 and TRBJ1-2; no D gene is confidently identified. Sequencing was carried out using PBMCs or a T cell subset sorted from them (not recorded which). The origin of this receptor is a young man who had mild COVID-19 (a few samples of this study predate the infection). The sample titles of this study are shuffled in the database, so cell type and time point are left out; the donor was told from shared clones. The CDR3 corresponds to CASSSPHLGEGYGYTF. The DNA is TGTGCCAGCAGTTCCCCCCATCTTGGGGAAGGCTATGGCTACACCTTC.